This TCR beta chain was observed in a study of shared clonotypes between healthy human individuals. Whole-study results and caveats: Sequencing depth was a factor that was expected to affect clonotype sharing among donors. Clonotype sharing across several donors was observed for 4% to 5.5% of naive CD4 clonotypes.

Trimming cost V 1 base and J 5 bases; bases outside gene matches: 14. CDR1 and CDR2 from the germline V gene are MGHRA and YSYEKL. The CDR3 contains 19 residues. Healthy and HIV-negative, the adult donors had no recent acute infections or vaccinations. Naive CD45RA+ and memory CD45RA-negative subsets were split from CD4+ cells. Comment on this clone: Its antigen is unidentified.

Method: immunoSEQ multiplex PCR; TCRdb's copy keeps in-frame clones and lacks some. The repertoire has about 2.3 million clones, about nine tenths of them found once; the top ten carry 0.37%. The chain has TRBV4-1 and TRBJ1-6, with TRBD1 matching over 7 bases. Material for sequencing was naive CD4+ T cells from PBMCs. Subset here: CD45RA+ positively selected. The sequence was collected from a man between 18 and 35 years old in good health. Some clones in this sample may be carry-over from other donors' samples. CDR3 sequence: CASSQGRDSPFRDNSPLHF. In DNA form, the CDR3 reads TGCGCCAGCAGCCAAGGACGGGACAGCCCCTTTCGGGATAATTCACCCCTCCACTTT.